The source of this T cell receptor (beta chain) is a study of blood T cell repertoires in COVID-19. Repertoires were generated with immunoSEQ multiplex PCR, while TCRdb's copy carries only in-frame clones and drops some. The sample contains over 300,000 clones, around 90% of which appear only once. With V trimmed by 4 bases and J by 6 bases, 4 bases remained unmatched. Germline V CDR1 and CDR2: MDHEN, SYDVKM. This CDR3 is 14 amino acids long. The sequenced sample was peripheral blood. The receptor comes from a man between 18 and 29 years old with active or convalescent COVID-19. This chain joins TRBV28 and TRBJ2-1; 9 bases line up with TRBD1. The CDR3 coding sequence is TGTGCCAGCAGTTCCCCGGGACAGGGCAATGAGCAGTTCTTC. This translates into CASSSPGQGNEQFF.